This T cell receptor beta chain came from a study of human T cells and chemical hapten exposure. This clonotype was seen more than once but under ten times. TCRdb itself ran the RACE reads through MiXCR, one entry per CDR3 protein. Of about 380,000 distinct CDR3 sequences detected, roughly 5% appear once; the ten largest clones hold 2% to 3%. Time point given: pre-sensitization, week 0. Treatment meaning: therapeutic diphenylcyclopropenone sensitization with weekly scalp DPC. V was shortened by 2 bases and J by 4 bases, with 4 bases between the two germline ends. Germline lookup yields CDR1 LGHDT and CDR2 YNNKEL (reference sequence). The CDR3 has 12 amino acids.

The V gene is TRBV3-1, the J gene TRBJ2-3; unclear D gene. This TCR derives from a woman in her forties or fifties with alopecia areata. Some clones in this sample may be carry-over from other donors' samples. Material: whole blood, obtained in connection with sensitization to the hapten diphenylcyclopropenone (DPC). In nucleotides, the CDR3 is TGTGCCAGCAGCCAAAGGTCAGATACGCAGTATTTT. This translates into CASSQRSDTQYF.